This T cell receptor beta chain originates from a study of Ad26.COV2.S vaccination and SARS-CoV-2 variants. The CDR3 runs 15 residues. Germline CDR1 reads SGHAT; CDR2 reads FQNNGV. V shed 3 bases and J shed 8 bases, with 17 bases lying between them. The table came from immunoSEQ multiplex PCR; TCRdb's copy has only in-frame clones and leaves some out. The table records a few hundred thousand clones, 80% to 95% of them present only once. Stated treatment: some 20 received Ad26.COV2.S at low or high dose, single or two shots; about 5 received placebo; per-sample allocation not given. The samples were gathered on day 63 after the first injection of vaccine or placebo. The administered vaccine (an Ad26 vector) expressed Wuhan-strain SARS-CoV-2 spike.

This TCR was sampled from a person between 18 and 59 years old who received the Ad26.COV2.S COVID-19 vaccine or a placebo. This sample comprised peripheral blood, obtained in a trial of Ad26.COV2.S vaccine versus placebo. The rearrangement uses TRBV11-2 and TRBJ2-1; the D call may be TRBD1 or TRBD2 (5 bases each). Here the CDR3 DNA reads TGTGCCAGCAGCTTGTTTGGGGGATTGTTTGATGAGCAGTTCTTC. This translates into CASSLFGGLFDEQFF. Looking up the rest from reference TRBV11-2 and TRBJ2-1 gives the full variable domain: EAGVAQSPRYKIIEKRQSVAFWCNPISGHATLYWYQQILGQGPKLLIQFQNNGVVDDSQLPKDRFSAERLKGVDSTLKIQPAKLEDSAVYLCASSLFGGLFDEQFFGPGTRLTVL.